Many counts were recorded for the clone carrying this T cell receptor (beta chain). Its antigen is currently unknown. This sample stems from a study of T-cell memory formation after mild COVID-19. Notes on the study in general: Contracting CD4+ clones lay largely in CM and EM, with CD8+ ones residing in EMRA.

It was 5'RACE with constant-segment primers that produced the TCR alpha and TCR beta cDNA libraries, which carried sample barcodes and UMIs. Each CDR3 protein is one row after TCRdb ran MiXCR on the 5' RACE reads. The sample consists of about 260,000 distinct CDR3 sequences, approximately 8.4% of them appearing once. Trimming at V came to 0 bases and at J to 1 base, leaving 2 bases not matched to a gene. The CDR3 sequence is 17 residues long. Germline V CDR1 and CDR2: SGHRS, YFSETQ. The chain uses TRBV5-1 and TRBJ2-2, with 11 nucleotides matching TRBD2. This receptor was identified in a man between 18 and 29 years old who had mild COVID-19 (a few samples of this study predate the infection). Cell type and time point are not known. Material for sequencing was PBMCs or a T cell subset sorted from them (not recorded which). As DNA, the CDR3 is TGCGCCAGCAGCTTGGCACTAGCGGGGGAGAACACCGGGGAGCTGTTTTTT. Amino acids: CASSLALAGENTGELFF.